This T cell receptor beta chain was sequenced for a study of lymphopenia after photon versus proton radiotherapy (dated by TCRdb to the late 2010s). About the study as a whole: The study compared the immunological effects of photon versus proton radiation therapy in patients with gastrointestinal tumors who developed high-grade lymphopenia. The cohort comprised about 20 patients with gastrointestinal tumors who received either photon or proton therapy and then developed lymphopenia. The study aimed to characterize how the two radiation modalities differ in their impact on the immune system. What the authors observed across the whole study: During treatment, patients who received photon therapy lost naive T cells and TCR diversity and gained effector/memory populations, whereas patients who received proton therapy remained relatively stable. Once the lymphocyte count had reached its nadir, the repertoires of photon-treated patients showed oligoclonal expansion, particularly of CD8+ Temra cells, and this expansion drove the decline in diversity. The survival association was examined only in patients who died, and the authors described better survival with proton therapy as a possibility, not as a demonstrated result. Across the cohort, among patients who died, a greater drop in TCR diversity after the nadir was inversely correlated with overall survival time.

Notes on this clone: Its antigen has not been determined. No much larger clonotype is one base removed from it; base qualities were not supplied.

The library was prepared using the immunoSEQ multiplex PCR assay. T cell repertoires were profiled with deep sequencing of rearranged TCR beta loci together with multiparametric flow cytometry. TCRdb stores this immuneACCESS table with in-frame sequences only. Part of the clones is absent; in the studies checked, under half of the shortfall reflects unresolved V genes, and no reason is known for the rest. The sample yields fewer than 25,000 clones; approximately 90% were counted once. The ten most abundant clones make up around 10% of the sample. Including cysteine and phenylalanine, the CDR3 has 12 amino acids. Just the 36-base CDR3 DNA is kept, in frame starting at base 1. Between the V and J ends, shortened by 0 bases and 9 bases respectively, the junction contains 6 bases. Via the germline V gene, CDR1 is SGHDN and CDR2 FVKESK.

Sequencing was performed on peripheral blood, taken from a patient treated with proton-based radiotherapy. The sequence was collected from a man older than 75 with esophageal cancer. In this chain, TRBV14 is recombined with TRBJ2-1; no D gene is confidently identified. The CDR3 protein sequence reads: CASSQDRSEQFF. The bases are TGTGCCAGCAGCCAAGACCGTTCTGAGCAGTTCTTC.